The 2 T cell receptor beta chains given below trace back to one sample, sequenced in a study of blood T cell repertoires in COVID-19. TCRdb's table, derived via immunoSEQ multiplex PCR, lists solely in-frame clones and lacks some. This table has 150,000 to 250,000 clones, roughly 77% appearing once. Specimen: peripheral blood. These receptors all stem from a woman between 40 and 50 years old with COVID-19, enrolled during active disease.

This chain links TRBV11-2 with TRBJ2-1; TRBD2 might be the D (6 bases). From germline, CDR1 is SGHAT and CDR2 FQNNGV. The CDR3 extends over 16 amino acids. Trimming took off 1 base at V and 2 bases at J, with 12 bases between the two ends. The CDR3 region is CASSLGGGITYNEQFF. In DNA, the CDR3 is TGTGCCAGCAGCTTAGGGGGCGGGATCACCTACAATGAGCAGTTCTTC.

V usage is TRBV4-3 and J usage is TRBJ1-1; possibly TRBD1 for D (5 bases). V shed 0 bases and J shed 3 bases, with 11 bases lying between them. This CDR3 comprises 15 residues. The germline gives CDR1 LGHNA, CDR2 YSLEER. The CDR3 protein is CASSQDSGGDTEAFF. In DNA, the CDR3 is TGCGCCAGCAGCCAAGATTCTGGGGGGGACACTGAAGCTTTCTTT.